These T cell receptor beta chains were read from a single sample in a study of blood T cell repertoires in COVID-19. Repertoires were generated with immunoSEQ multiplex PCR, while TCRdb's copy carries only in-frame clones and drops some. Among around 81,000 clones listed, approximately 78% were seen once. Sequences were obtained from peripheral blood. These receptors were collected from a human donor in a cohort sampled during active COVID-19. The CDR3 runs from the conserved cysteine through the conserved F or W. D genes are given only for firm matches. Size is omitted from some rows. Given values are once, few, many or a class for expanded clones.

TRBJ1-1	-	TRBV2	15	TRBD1	CASRTIGQVNTEAFF	TGTGCCAGCAGAACCATCGGACAGGTGAACACTGAAGCTTTCTTT
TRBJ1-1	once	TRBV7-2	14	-	CASSPLFRNTEAFF	TGTGCCAGCAGCCCCCTTTTCCGGAACACTGAAGCTTTCTTT
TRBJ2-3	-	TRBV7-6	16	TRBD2	CASSAGLAGVTDTQYF	TGTGCCAGCAGCGCGGGACTAGCGGGGGTCACAGATACGCAGTATTTT
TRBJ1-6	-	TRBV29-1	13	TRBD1	CSVRTGFGSPLHF	TGCAGCGTAAGGACAGGGTTTGGTTCACCCCTCCACTTT
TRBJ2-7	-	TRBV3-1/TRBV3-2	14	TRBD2	CASSLLAGTYEQYF	TGTGCCAGCAGCCTACTAGCGGGAACGTACGAGCAGTACTTC
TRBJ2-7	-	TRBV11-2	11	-	CASSWGLEQYF	TGTGCCAGCAGCTGGGGGCTCGAGCAGTACTTC
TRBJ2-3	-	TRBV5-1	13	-	CASSLASPDTQYF	TGCGCCAGCAGCTTGGCCTCTCCAGATACGCAGTATTTT
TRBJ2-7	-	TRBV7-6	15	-	CASSLARPPGDEQYF	TGTGCCAGCAGCTTAGCGCGGCCCCCGGGGGACGAGCAGTACTTC
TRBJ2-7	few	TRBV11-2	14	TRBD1	CASSQRQGGLEQYF	TGTGCCAGCAGCCAAAGACAGGGTGGGCTTGAGCAGTACTTC
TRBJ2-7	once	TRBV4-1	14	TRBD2	CASSAGTSFYEQYF	TGCGCCAGCAGTGCCGGGACTAGCTTCTACGAGCAGTACTTC
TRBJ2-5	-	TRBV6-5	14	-	CASRKQEELGTQYF	TGTGCCAGCAGGAAACAGGAAGAACTTGGGACCCAGTACTTC
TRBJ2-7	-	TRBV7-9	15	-	CASSLGYSGENEQYF	TGTGCCAGCAGCTTAGGGTACAGTGGGGAGAACGAGCAGTACTTC
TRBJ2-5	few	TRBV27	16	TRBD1	CASSPTQDRARETQYF	TGTGCCAGCAGTCCTACTCAAGACAGGGCGCGTGAGACCCAGTACTTC
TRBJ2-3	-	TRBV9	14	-	CASSVGLSTDTQYF	TGTGCCAGCAGCGTTGGACTTAGCACAGATACGCAGTATTTT
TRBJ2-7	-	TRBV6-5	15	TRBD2	CASSILAGGNYEQYF	TGTGCCAGCAGTATCTTAGCGGGGGGCAACTACGAGCAGTACTTC
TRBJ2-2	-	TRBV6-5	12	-	CASRDKTGELFF	TGTGCCAGCAGAGACAAAACCGGGGAGCTGTTTTTT
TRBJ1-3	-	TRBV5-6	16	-	CASSFLGAISGNTIYF	TGTGCCAGCAGCTTTTTGGGGGCAATATCTGGAAACACCATATATTTT
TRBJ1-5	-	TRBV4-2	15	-	CASSLEQGPNQPQHF	TGTGCCAGCAGCCTCGAACAGGGACCTAATCAGCCCCAGCATTTT
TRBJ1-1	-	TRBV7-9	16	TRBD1	CASSRTQGAPNTEAFF	TGTGCCAGCAGCCGAACTCAGGGGGCCCCCAACACTGAAGCTTTCTTT
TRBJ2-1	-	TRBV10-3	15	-	CAIRGGDSSYNEQFF	TGTGCCATTCGGGGGGGGGACAGCTCCTACAATGAGCAGTTCTTC
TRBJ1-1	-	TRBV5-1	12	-	CASSLPDTEAFF	TGCGCCAGCAGCCTACCTGACACTGAAGCTTTCTTT
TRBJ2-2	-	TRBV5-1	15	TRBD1	CASSIGQANTGELFF	TGCGCCAGCAGTATAGGACAGGCGAACACCGGGGAGCTGTTTTTT
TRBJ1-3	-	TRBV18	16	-	CASSPSPPLSGNTIYF	TGTGCCAGCTCACCCTCCCCCCCTTTATCTGGAAACACCATATATTTT
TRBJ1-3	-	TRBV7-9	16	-	CASSFRDNGSGNTIYF	TGTGCCAGCAGCTTCAGGGACAACGGTTCTGGAAACACCATATATTTT
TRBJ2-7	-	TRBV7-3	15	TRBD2	CASSPAGGPRYEQYF	TGTGCCAGCAGTCCAGCGGGGGGGCCCCGCTACGAGCAGTACTTC
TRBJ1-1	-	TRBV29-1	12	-	CSVQQGFAEAFF	TGCAGCGTTCAACAGGGCTTTGCTGAAGCTTTCTTT
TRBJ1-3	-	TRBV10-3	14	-	CAISALRSGNTIYF	TGTGCCATCAGTGCCCTACGCTCTGGAAACACCATATATTTT
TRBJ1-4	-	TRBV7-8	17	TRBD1	CASSFGGQGATNEKLFF	TGTGCCAGCAGCTTTGGGGGACAGGGGGCGACTAATGAAAAACTGTTTTTT
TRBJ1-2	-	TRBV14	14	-	CASSQELSLSGYTF	TGTGCCAGCAGCCAAGAGCTGAGCTTGAGTGGCTACACCTTC
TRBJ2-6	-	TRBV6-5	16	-	CASSYSGGAGANVLTF	TGTGCCAGCAGTTACTCGGGCGGGGCCGGGGCCAACGTCCTGACTTTC
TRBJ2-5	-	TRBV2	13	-	CASNSYFGETQYF	TGTGCCAGCAACAGCTACTTTGGTGAGACCCAGTACTTC
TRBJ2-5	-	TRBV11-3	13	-	CASSLGGKETQYF	TGTGCCAGCAGCTTAGGGGGCAAAGAGACCCAGTACTTC
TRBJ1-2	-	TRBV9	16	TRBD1	CASSSGQGAFNYGYTF	TGTGCCAGCAGCTCCGGACAGGGGGCTTTCAACTATGGCTACACCTTC
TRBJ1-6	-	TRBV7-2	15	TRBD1	CASSPGAGGGSPLHF	TGTGCCAGCAGCCCCGGGGCAGGGGGCGGTTCACCCCTCCACTTT
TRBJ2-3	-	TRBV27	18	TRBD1	CASSPLGDRVFSTDTQYF	TGTGCCAGCAGCCCATTGGGGGACAGGGTATTCAGCACAGATACGCAGTATTTT
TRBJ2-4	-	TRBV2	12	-	CASTLAKNIQYF	TGTGCCAGCACACTAGCCAAAAACATTCAGTACTTC